This section outlines one T cell receptor beta chain sequence together with its context. Its antigen remains unknown. This record comes from a study of shared clonotypes between healthy human individuals. For the study at large: The study enrolled a couple of women and a few men aged 18 to 49. Each donor contributed plates that comprised three CD4 naive, three CD4 memory, two CD8 naive and one CD8 memory. Study-level findings and limits: Relative to clonotypes present in all four donors, those not shared had lower generation probabilities.

The repertoire was sequenced with immunoSEQ multiplex PCR; TCRdb's copy has only in-frame clones and lacks some. The table lists approximately 810,000 clones, around 92% of them singletons, with approximately 25% in the top ten. The CDR3 consists of 15 residues. The V gene's germline CDR1 is SGHDN and CDR2 FVKESK. Trimming left V 0 bases short and J 9 bases short, with 15 bases between. Selected positively for CCR7 and CD45RO-negative, naive CD8 cells excluded terminally differentiated effector memory CD45RA+ cells. Sequenced: naive CD8+ T cells sorted from blood. The V and J genes are TRBV14 and TRBJ2-4; D perhaps matches TRBD1 (6 bases). The clonotype originates from a man aged 30 to 45 in good health. The chain's CDR3 is CASSQDRGRTGIQYF. CDR3 nucleotides: TGTGCCAGCAGCCAAGACAGGGGCCGTACGGGCATTCAGTACTTC.